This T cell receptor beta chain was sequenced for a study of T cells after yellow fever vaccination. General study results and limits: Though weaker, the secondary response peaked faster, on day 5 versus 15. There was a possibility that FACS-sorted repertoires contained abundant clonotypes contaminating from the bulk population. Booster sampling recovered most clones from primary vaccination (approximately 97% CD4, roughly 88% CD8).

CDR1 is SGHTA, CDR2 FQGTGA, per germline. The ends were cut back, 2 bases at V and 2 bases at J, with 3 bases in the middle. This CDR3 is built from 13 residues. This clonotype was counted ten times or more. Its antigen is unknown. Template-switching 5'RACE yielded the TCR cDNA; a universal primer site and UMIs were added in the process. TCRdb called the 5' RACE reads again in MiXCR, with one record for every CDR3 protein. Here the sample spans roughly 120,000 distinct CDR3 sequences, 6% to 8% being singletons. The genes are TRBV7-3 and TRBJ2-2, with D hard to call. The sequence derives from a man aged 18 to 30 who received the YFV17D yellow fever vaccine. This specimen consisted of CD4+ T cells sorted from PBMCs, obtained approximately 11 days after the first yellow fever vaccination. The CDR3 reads CASSLRNTGELFF. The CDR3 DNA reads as TGTGCCAGCAGCTTACGTAACACCGGGGAGCTGTTTTTT. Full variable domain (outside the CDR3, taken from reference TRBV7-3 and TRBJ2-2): GAGVSQTPSNKVTEKGKYVELRCDPISGHTALYWYRQSLGQGPEFLIYFQGTGAADDSGLPNDRFFAVRPEGSVSTLKIQRTERGDSAVYLCASSLRNTGELFFGEGSRLTVL.